This is a list of T cell receptor beta chains from one sample in a study of control samples from healthy donors and cancer patients. TCRdb's table, derived via immunoSEQ multiplex PCR, lists solely in-frame clones and lacks some. The sample consists of approximately 170,000 clones, around 88% of them appearing once. Sequenced material: blood. These receptor sequences come from a woman under 40 in good health. The CDR3 runs from the conserved cysteine through the conserved F or W. The D gene is left open where the match is weak. Part of the rows lack a size; the others show once, few, many or a class for expanded clones.

CDR3 DNA | CDR3 protein | clone size | J gene | D gene | V gene
TGTGCCACCAGCAGGGGACAGGGGGCAAGCAATCAGCCCCAGCATTTT | CATSRGQGASNQPQHF | - | TRBJ1-5 | TRBD1 | TRBV15
TGTGCCAGCAGCTTAAACAGGAACACTGAAGCTTTCTTT | CASSLNRNTEAFF | - | TRBJ1-1 | - | TRBV11-3
TGTGCCAGCATTGGACTAGCGGCTAACACCGGGGAGCTGTTTTTT | CASIGLAANTGELFF | few | TRBJ2-2 | TRBD2 | TRBV28
TGCGCCAGCAGCTTGACGACAGCCACAGATACGCAGTATTTT | CASSLTTATDTQYF | - | TRBJ2-3 | - | TRBV5-1
TGCGCCAGCAGCCCACCGGGACTAGATATCGGGGAGCTGTTTTTT | CASSPPGLDIGELFF | once | TRBJ2-2 | TRBD2 | TRBV5-1
TGTGCCACCAGTGGGGTAATCGGAGGGGGTGAGCAGTTCTTC | CATSGVIGGGEQFF | - | TRBJ2-1 | - | TRBV24-1
TGTGCCAGCAGTTTCCTTCGGACACCCACAGATACGCAGTATTTT | CASSFLRTPTDTQYF | - | TRBJ2-3 | - | TRBV27
TGTGCCAGCAGCGCTTCCTTGTGGGAGCAGTTCTTC | CASSASLWEQFF | - | TRBJ2-1 | - | TRBV6-2/TRBV6-3
TGTGCCAGCACCACGGGGATCTCCTACGAGCAGTACTTC | CASTTGISYEQYF | - | TRBJ2-7 | - | TRBV6-6
TGTGCCAGCAGCGTAGCTCTGAGCACAGATACGCAGTATTTT | CASSVALSTDTQYF | few | TRBJ2-3 | - | TRBV9
TGTGCCAGCAGCGTAGATCGCGGGAGGGCCACGGATACGCAGTATTTT | CASSVDRGRATDTQYF | - | TRBJ2-3 | TRBD2 | TRBV9
TGTGCCATCAGTGAGGAGGGGGTGCGGACCATATATTTT | CAISEEGVRTIYF | - | TRBJ1-3 | - | TRBV10-3
TGTGCCAGCAGCCCGTGGGGACTCCAAGAGACCCAGTACTTC | CASSPWGLQETQYF | - | TRBJ2-5 | - | TRBV5-6
TGCGCCAGCAGCCAAGATGACGGGAAGACCCAGTACTTC | CASSQDDGKTQYF | - | TRBJ2-5 | - | TRBV4-1
TGTGCCAGCAGCTTAGTATTAGGACAGGGGGCTTATTCACCCCTCCACTTT | CASSLVLGQGAYSPLHF | - | TRBJ1-6 | TRBD1 | TRBV7-9
TGCAGCGTTGAAGACTACGAGCAGTACTTC | CSVEDYEQYF | - | TRBJ2-7 | - | TRBV29-1
TGTGCCAGCAGTTTAGGGGACACAGGGTTAGAAAAACTGTTTTTT | CASSLGDTGLEKLFF | - | TRBJ1-4 | - | TRBV28
TGTGCCACCCAGGACTCCTCGAACACAGATACGCAGTATTTT | CATQDSSNTDTQYF | - | TRBJ2-3 | - | TRBV28
TGTGCCAGCCGACTAGCGGGAACCTACGAGCAGTACTTC | CASRLAGTYEQYF | once | TRBJ2-7 | TRBD2 | TRBV7-8
TGTGCCAGCAGCTTGGGGTGGGGGAGCTCCTATAATTCACCCCTCCACTTT | CASSLGWGSSYNSPLHF | - | TRBJ1-6 | - | TRBV13
TGTGCCAGCAGTTACCGACAGTCGGGCAATCAGCCCCAGCATTTT | CASSYRQSGNQPQHF | - | TRBJ1-5 | - | TRBV6-6
TGTGCCAGCTCACCAAGACAGGGGGCTGAAGCTTTCTTT | CASSPRQGAEAFF | - | TRBJ1-1 | TRBD1 | TRBV18
TGTGCCAGCAGTTTATTGACAGGGGTTGGTCAGCCCCAGCATTTT | CASSLLTGVGQPQHF | - | TRBJ1-5 | TRBD1 | TRBV28
TGTGCCAGCAGGGAGGGACAGTTAGCTTATGGCTACACCTTC | CASREGQLAYGYTF | - | TRBJ1-2 | TRBD1 | TRBV5-4
TGTGCCAGCGCCCGACAGGGGGTTGGGTCGAACACTGAAGCTTTCTTT | CASARQGVGSNTEAFF | - | TRBJ1-1 | TRBD1 | TRBV7-9
TGTGCCAGCAGCTCTACACAGGGTTATGGGAACTATGGCTACACCTTC | CASSSTQGYGNYGYTF | once | TRBJ1-2 | - | TRBV3-1/TRBV3-2
TGTGCCTGGCGTAGAGGTCCCCCTTCCTATGGCTACACCTTC | CAWRRGPPSYGYTF | - | TRBJ1-2 | - | TRBV30
TGTGCCAGCAGTTTAGGGTCGGGCAATCAGCCCCAGCATTTT | CASSLGSGNQPQHF | - | TRBJ1-5 | - | TRBV28